The present TCR beta chain was sequenced within a study of blood T cells in healthy people across ages (dated by TCRdb to 2013 to 2016). For context, the study as a whole: In model experiments, roughly one uniquely barcoded TCR beta cDNA molecule per two T cells was captured by template switching. To track age-related changes in TCR beta repertoire diversity, the study relied on deep sequencing normalized with unique cDNA molecular identifiers. The donors were divided into four age groups: young (average around 16 years), middle-aged (approximately 39), aged (around 67) and long-lived (approximately 74). Donors of different ages were randomly distributed across sequencing lanes to avoid experimental bias. The study analyzed two additional independent replicas of 1 million unique cDNA reads from the same blood draw for two donors, one aged 18 to 30 and one aged 80 or older. Study-wide conclusions, independent of this receptor: Conclusive comparison of naive and antigen-experienced compartments was prevented by the profiling of bulk unsorted PBMCs. Compared with the aged group, more naive CD4+ T cells, fewer expanded clones and increased TCR diversity were shown by the long-lived group, suggesting age selection. Estimates of total diversity based on one million sequenced T cells were considered lower bounds and underestimates. As age increased, observed TCR beta diversity per million T cells dropped in a roughly linear way, and a significant reduction was already evident by age approximately 40. The CMV infection status of donors was not known, potentially confounding age-related changes in expanded clonotypes. A strong correlation was found between observed TCR beta diversity and the percentage of naive T cells measured by flow cytometry.

To prepare the library, 5' RACE was applied. Instrument used: Illumina HiSeq 2500. The second PCR ran for roughly 6 to 11 cycles and used a J-beta primer mix along with a sample-barcoded 5' primer. A template-switch 5' adaptor carrying 12 random nucleotides introduced a unique molecular identifier onto each TCR beta cDNA molecule. At least 2.5 million CDR3-containing paired-end reads were obtained from each sample. The Mint cDNA synthesis kit, primed by a TRBC-specific oligonucleotide, was used to synthesize first-strand cDNA from all RNA. After uracil-DNA glycosylase treatment, a first 18-cycle PCR used universal primers M1SS and BC2_uni_R on all cDNA. In the source study's methods: Each sample was normalized by randomly selecting 1 million high-quality reads, each carrying a distinct molecular identifier. Instead of being binned into consensus sequences, reads with shared molecular identifiers were discarded. MiTCR, run with a Q25 quality threshold and the strictest error-elimination algorithm, handled CDR3 identification, clonotype clustering and error correction. Lower-bound total TCR beta diversity was estimated with a nonparametric unseen species model using Euler transformation. TCRdb reworked the public reads: Q25 trimming with fastp, MiXCR clone assembly, productive beta chains retained. Rows matching on CDR3 protein sequence are summarized as one entry with the most common DNA and genes. The V and J calls come from TCRdb's annotation, not from the publication. This sample gives 890,000 or so distinct CDR3 sequences in total; approximately 67% of them show up just once. The biggest ten clones account for 25% to 30% of the sample.

On this clonotype itself: Its antigen specificity is not known. Base qualities are not provided; no much larger clone lies one nucleotide away.

The CDR3 starts with the cysteine, ends with the phenylalanine, and has 15 residues. Kept here is only the CDR3 DNA, which spans 45 bases and is read in frame from base 1. CDR1 is given as SQVTM and CDR2 as ANQGSEA, both from the germline V gene. At the junction V is shortened by 5 bases and J by 2 bases; bases outside the gene matches: 8. The donors were around 39 Caucasian individuals from Russia, aged roughly 6 to 100 years, who were systemically healthy. Approximately 9.7 milliliters of peripheral blood were drawn from each donor into EDTA-treated Vacutainer tubes. Ficoll-Paque density-gradient centrifugation was used to isolate PBMCs, with at least 6.5 million obtained per sample. Trizol reagent was used to extract total RNA from PBMCs, with at least 5 micrograms per sample. For every donor, an aliquot of PBMCs went through flow cytometry to measure the percentages of naive CD45RAhigh/CD27high T cells.

The rearrangement joined TRBV29-1 to TRBJ2-3; 9 of the junction bases match TRBD2. The clonotype originates from a man aged 30 to 45 in good health. Sequencing was performed on blood. The DNA sequence is given as TGCAGCGTTTCCCAGAGCGGGGGGTACACAGATACGCAGTATTTT. It is translated as CSVSQSGGYTDTQYF.